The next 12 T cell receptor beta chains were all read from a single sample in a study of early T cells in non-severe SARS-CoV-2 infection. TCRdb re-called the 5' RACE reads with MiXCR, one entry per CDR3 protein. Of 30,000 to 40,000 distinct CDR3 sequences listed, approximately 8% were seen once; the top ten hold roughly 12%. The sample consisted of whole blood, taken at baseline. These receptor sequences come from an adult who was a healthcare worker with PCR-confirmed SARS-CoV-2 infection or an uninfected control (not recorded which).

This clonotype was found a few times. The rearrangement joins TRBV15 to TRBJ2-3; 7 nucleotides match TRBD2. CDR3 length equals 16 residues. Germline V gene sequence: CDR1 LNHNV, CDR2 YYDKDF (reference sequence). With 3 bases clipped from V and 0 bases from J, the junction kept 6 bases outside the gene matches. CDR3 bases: TGTGCCACCAGCAGTACAATTAGCGGGAGCACAGATACGCAGTATTTT. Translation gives CATSSTISGSTDTQYF.

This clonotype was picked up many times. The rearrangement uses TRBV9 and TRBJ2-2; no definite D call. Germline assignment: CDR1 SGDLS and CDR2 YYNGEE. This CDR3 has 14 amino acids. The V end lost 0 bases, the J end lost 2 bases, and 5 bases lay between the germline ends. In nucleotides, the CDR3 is TGTGCCAGCAGCGTAGACCTTAACACCGGGGAGCTGTTTTTT. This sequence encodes CASSVDLNTGELFF.

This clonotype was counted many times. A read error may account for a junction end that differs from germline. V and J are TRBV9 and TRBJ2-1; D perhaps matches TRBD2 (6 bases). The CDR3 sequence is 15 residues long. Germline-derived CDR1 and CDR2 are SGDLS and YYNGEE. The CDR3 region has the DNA TGTGCCAGCAGCGTAGGAAGCGGGCCGTACAAAGAGCAGTTCTTC. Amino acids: CASSVGSGPYKEQFF. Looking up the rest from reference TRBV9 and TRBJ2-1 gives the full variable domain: DSGVTQTPKHLITATGQRVTLRCSPRSGDLSVYWYQQSLDQGLQFLIQYYNGEERAKGNILERFSAQQFPDLHSELNLSSLELGDSALYFCASSVGSGPYKEQFFGPGTRLTVL.

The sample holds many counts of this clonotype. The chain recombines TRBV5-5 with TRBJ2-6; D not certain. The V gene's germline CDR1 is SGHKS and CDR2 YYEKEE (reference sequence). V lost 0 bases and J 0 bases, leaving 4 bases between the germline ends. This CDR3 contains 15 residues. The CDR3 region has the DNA TGTGCCAGCAGCTTGGATAGCTCTGGGGCCAACGTCCTGACTTTC. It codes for CASSLDSSGANVLTF.

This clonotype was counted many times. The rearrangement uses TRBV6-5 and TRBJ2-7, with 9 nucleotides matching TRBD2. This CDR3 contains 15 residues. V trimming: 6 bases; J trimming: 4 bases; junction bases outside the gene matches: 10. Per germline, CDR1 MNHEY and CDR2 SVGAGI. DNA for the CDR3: TGTGCCAGCAGAACGGAAGCGGGGGGCGGGTACGAGCAGTACTTC. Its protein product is CASRTEAGGGYEQYF.

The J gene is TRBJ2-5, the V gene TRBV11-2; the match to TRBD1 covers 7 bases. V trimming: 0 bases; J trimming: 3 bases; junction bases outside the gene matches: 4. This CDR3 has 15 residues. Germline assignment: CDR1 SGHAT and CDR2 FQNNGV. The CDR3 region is CASSLDGTDEETQYF. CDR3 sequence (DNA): TGTGCCAGCAGCTTAGATGGGACAGATGAAGAGACCCAGTACTTC.

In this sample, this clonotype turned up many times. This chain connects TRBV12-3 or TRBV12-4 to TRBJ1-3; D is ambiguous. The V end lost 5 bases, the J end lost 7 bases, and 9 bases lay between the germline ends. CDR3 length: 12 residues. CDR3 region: CASSRTSNTIYF. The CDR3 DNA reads TGTGCCAGCAGTCGAACCTCGAACACCATATATTTT.

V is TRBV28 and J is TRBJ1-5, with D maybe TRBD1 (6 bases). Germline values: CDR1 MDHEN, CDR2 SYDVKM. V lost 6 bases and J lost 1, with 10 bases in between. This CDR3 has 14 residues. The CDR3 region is CASSWGHSNQPQHF. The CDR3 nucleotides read TGTGCCAGCAGCTGGGGGCACAGCAATCAGCCCCAGCATTTT.

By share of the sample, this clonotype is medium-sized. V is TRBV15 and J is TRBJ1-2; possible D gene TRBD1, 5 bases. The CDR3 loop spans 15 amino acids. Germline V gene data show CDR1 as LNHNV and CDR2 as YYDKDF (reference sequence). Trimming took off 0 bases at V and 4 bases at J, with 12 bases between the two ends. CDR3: CATSRDSQGSYGYTF. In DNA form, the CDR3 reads TGTGCCACCAGCAGAGATTCCCAGGGTTCCTATGGCTACACCTTC.

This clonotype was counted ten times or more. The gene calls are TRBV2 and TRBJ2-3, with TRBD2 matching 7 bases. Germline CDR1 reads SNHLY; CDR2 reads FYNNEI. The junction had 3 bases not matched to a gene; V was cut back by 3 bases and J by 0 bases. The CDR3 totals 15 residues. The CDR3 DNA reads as TGTGCCAGCAGTGACGGGGGGTACAGCACAGATACGCAGTATTTT. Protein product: CASSDGGYSTDTQYF.

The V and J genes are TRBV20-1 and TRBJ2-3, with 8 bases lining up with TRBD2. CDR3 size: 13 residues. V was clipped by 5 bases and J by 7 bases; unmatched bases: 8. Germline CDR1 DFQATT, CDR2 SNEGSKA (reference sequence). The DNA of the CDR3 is TGCAGTGCTTTTAGCGGGGAGGGAAATACGCAGTATTTT. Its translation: CSAFSGEGNTQYF.

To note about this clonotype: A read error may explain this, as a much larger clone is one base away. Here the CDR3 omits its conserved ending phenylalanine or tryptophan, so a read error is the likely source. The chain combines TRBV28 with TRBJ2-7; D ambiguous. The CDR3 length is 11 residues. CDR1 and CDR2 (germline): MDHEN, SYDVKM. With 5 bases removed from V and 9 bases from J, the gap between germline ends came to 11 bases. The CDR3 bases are TGTGCCAGCAGTCTCTCCGGATGGCAGTACTCC. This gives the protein CASSLSGWQYS.